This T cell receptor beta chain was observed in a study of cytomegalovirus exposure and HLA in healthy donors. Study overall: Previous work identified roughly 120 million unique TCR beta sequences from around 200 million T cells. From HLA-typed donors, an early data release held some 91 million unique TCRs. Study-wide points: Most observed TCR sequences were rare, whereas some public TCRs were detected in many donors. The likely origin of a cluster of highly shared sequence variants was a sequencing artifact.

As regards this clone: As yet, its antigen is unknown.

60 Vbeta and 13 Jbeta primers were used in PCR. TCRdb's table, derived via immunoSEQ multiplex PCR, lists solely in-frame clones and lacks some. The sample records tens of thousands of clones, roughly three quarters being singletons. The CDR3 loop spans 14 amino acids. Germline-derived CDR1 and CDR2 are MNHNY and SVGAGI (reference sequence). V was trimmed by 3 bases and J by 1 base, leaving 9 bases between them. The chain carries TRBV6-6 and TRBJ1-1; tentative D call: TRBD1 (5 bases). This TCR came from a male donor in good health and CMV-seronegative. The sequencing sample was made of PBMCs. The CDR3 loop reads CASSYRGQNTEAFF. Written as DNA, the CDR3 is TGTGCCAGCAGTTATAGAGGACAGAACACTGAAGCTTTCTTT.